The rows below give T cell receptor beta chains drawn from one sample of a study of cytomegalovirus exposure and HLA in healthy donors. Using immunoSEQ multiplex PCR, the repertoire was profiled, and TCRdb retains in-frame clones only, with some absent. The sample holds roughly 100,000 clones, around 83% seen once. Sequences were obtained from PBMCs. All receptors come from a female donor in good health and CMV-seropositive. Each CDR3 is given with its conserved first and last residue. A D gene is named only where the DNA matches it firmly. Where a row states a size, it is once, few, many or the class of an expanded clone; other rows omit it.

TRBD1	TRBJ2-1	-	TRBV6-6	CASSLRTGDNEQFF	TGTGCCAGCAGCCTGAGGACAGGGGACAATGAGCAGTTCTTC
TRBD1	TRBJ1-1	-	TRBV5-8	CASSFPHRGFSEAFF	TGTGCCAGCAGCTTTCCCCACAGGGGATTCTCCGAAGCTTTCTTT
-	TRBJ1-5	-	TRBV28	CASSTLGGQPQHF	TGTGCCAGCAGCACGCTCGGGGGACAGCCCCAGCATTTT
-	TRBJ1-6	-	TRBV11-2	CASSYRAPGRNSPLHF	TGTGCCAGCAGCTACCGGGCCCCAGGGAGGAATTCACCCCTCCACTTT
-	TRBJ2-7	few	TRBV30	CAWSGGGGSGEQYF	TGTGCCTGGAGTGGAGGGGGGGGGTCTGGGGAGCAGTACTTC
-	TRBJ2-5	-	TRBV5-1	CASSQGVQETQYF	TGCGCCAGCAGCCAGGGTGTACAAGAGACCCAGTACTTC
TRBD1	TRBJ2-3	few	TRBV7-9	CASSQTGSTDTQYF	TGTGCCAGCAGCCAGACAGGGAGCACAGATACGCAGTATTTT
-	TRBJ1-5	-	TRBV15	CATSRKLPGSEQPQHF	TGTGCCACCAGCAGAAAACTCCCAGGGTCCGAACAGCCCCAGCATTTT
-	TRBJ1-1	-	TRBV7-9	CASSLKTCEAFF	TGTGCCAGCAGCCTAAAAACCTGCGAGGCTTTCTTT
TRBD2	TRBJ2-2	-	TRBV10-1	CASSPTSGTRTGELFF	TGCGCCAGCAGCCCTACGAGCGGGACTCGGACCGGGGAGCTGTTTTTT
TRBD1	TRBJ2-1	-	TRBV4-1	CASMDRPGKKFF	TGCGCCAGCATGGACAGGCCTGGCAAAAAGTTCTTC
TRBD2	TRBJ2-2	-	TRBV6-4	CASSAGLATGELFF	TGTGCCAGCAGTGCGGGACTAGCCACCGGGGAGCTGTTTTTT
TRBD1	TRBJ1-3	-	TRBV7-9	CASSSYGTGLSGNTIYF	TGTGCCAGCAGTTCCTATGGGACAGGACTCTCTGGAAACACCATATATTTT
-	TRBJ2-7	once	TRBV7-9	CASSGSGDLNDEQYF	TGTGCCAGCAGCGGGTCGGGGGACCTGAACGACGAGCAGTACTTC
TRBD1	TRBJ1-5	-	TRBV2	CASSEARGLIDYSNQPQHF	TGTGCCAGCAGTGAAGCAAGGGGGCTAATTGACTATAGCAATCAGCCCCAGCATTTT
-	TRBJ2-3	-	TRBV5-1	CASSLGPGITDTQYF	TGCGCCAGCAGCTTGGGACCGGGGATAACAGATACGCAGTATTTT
TRBD1	TRBJ2-5	-	TRBV11-2	CASSIETGGVMQTQYF	TGTGCCAGCAGCATAGAGACAGGGGGCGTTATGCAGACCCAGTACTTC
TRBD1	TRBJ2-5	-	TRBV5-1	CASSLMARTGGETQYF	TGCGCCAGCAGCTTGATGGCGAGGACAGGGGGAGAGACCCAGTACTTC
-	TRBJ1-1	-	TRBV4-1	CASSQEEGRVPEAFF	TGCGCCAGCAGCCAAGAGGAGGGGCGGGTTCCTGAAGCTTTCTTT
TRBD1	TRBJ1-4	-	TRBV5-1	CASRLTGAANEKLFF	TGCGCCAGCAGATTAACAGGGGCGGCTAATGAAAAACTGTTTTTT
-	TRBJ1-6	once	TRBV5-6	CASNQWADVYNSPLHF	TGTGCCAGCAACCAATGGGCAGACGTCTATAATTCACCCCTCCACTTT
-	TRBJ1-5	-	TRBV4-2	CASSQEQEYSNQPQHF	TGTGCCAGCAGCCAAGAACAGGAGTATAGCAATCAGCCCCAGCATTTT
-	TRBJ1-1	-	TRBV27	CASSLIQGTEAFF	TGTGCCAGCAGTTTAATCCAGGGTACTGAAGCTTTCTTT
TRBD1	TRBJ2-5	once	TRBV5-1	CASSRGQGGRETQYF	TGCGCCAGCAGCAGGGGACAGGGAGGCAGGGAGACCCAGTACTTC
-	TRBJ1-1	few	TRBV5-1	CASSKGTTNTEAFF	TGCGCCAGCAGCAAAGGGACAACGAACACTGAAGCTTTCTTT
-	TRBJ1-5	few	TRBV10-3	CAISEYGQPQHF	TGTGCCATCAGTGAGTACGGTCAGCCCCAGCATTTT
-	TRBJ1-3	-	TRBV7-8	CASSSTQFSGNTIYF	TGTGCCAGCAGCTCCACACAGTTCTCTGGAAACACCATATATTTT
-	TRBJ1-4	-	TRBV10-2	CASSDRGEKLFF	TGCGCCAGCAGTGACAGGGGTGAAAAACTGTTTTTT
-	TRBJ1-2	-	TRBV7-9	CASSLLGQASTSLYGYTF	TGTGCCAGCAGCTTACTGGGGCAAGCCAGTACAAGCCTTTATGGCTACACCTTC
-	TRBJ1-5	few	TRBV6-6	CASSPYPQPQHF	TGTGCCAGCAGCCCCTACCCCCAGCCCCAGCATTTT
TRBD1	TRBJ2-5	-	TRBV7-3	CASSAGQGLGKTQYF	TGTGCCAGCAGCGCCGGACAGGGTTTGGGGAAGACCCAGTACTTC
TRBD2	TRBJ2-7	-	TRBV2	CASSEENAGGYEQYF	TGTGCCAGCAGTGAAGAGAATGCGGGGGGCTACGAGCAGTACTTC
-	TRBJ2-7	-	TRBV2	CASTPGQKLEQYF	TGTGCCAGCACCCCGGGACAAAAACTAGAGCAGTACTTC
TRBD1	TRBJ1-5	-	TRBV7-9	CSSSRGQSNQPQHF	TGTTCCAGCAGCCGGGGACAGAGCAATCAGCCCCAGCATTTT
-	TRBJ1-3	few	TRBV2	CASSDGYSGNTIYF	TGTGCCAGCAGTGACGGGTACTCTGGAAACACCATATATTTT
TRBD2	TRBJ2-3	-	TRBV5-1	CASSLGPAGDHTDTQYF	TGCGCCAGCAGCTTGGGGCCAGCGGGGGATCACACAGATACGCAGTATTTT
-	TRBJ2-1	-	TRBV14	CASSLGTPVIRNEQFF	TGTGCCAGCAGCCTCGGGACACCAGTTATACGCAATGAGCAGTTCTTC
TRBD1	TRBJ1-6	-	TRBV11-2	CASSGREGTASPLHF	TGTGCCAGCAGCGGACGAGAAGGGACAGCTTCACCCCTCCACTTT
TRBD1	TRBJ2-1	-	TRBV10-1	CASNTGVGNEQFF	TGCGCCAGCAACACAGGGGTAGGGAATGAGCAGTTCTTC